This TCR beta chain was sequenced in a study of blood T cell repertoires in COVID-19. The protocol was immunoSEQ multiplex PCR, while the TCRdb copy is restricted to in-frame clones and leaves out a portion. The sample lists under 300,000 clones, 87% seen once, with under 6.5% in the top ten. In germline, CDR1 is SGHAT, CDR2 FQNNGV. This CDR3 spans 16 amino acids. Trimming removed 0 bases from V and 0 bases from J; junction bases left unmatched: 5. Sequencing was performed on PBMCs or T cells enriched from blood (not recorded which). This sequence originates from a young woman with acute COVID-19. This chain uses TRBV11-2 with TRBJ2-7; TRBD2 agrees at 7 bases. This CDR3 is CASSLDGGGISYEQYF. In DNA form, the CDR3 reads TGTGCCAGCAGCTTAGATGGGGGGGGAATCTCCTACGAGCAGTACTTC.